These 17 T cell receptor beta chains originate from one sample sequenced in a study of T-cell memory formation after mild COVID-19. TCRdb redid the calling of the 5' RACE reads with MiXCR, one entry per CDR3 protein. The sample holds 300,000 or so distinct CDR3 sequences, 15% to 20% seen once. Sequences were obtained from PBMCs or a T cell subset sorted from them (not recorded which). These receptor sequences come from a man aged 18 to 29 who had mild COVID-19 (a few samples of this study predate the infection). Cell type and time point are not known.

This clonotype came up a few times. V gene TRBV7-2 combines with J gene TRBJ2-3; 9 bases align to TRBD1. The V segment lost 5 bases and the J segment 1 base; nucleotides outside the gene matches: 4. Germline V lookup: CDR1 SGHTA, CDR2 FQGNSA. CDR3 size: 15 residues. DNA for the CDR3: TGTGCCAGCAGCGAGGGACAGGGTCGCACAGATACGCAGTATTTT. Amino acids: CASSEGQGRTDTQYF.

This clonotype was picked up many times. The genes are TRBV7-2 and TRBJ1-5, with D hard to call. The ends were cut back, 1 base at V and 5 bases at J, with 12 bases in the middle. This CDR3 has 15 residues. The germline V gene encodes CDR1 SGHTA and CDR2 FQGNSA. The CDR3 nucleotides are TGTGCCAGCAGCTTAGGTTCGGCAGTTCATCAGCCCCAGCATTTT. Amino acids: CASSLGSAVHQPQHF.

V and J are TRBV9 and TRBJ2-7, with 9 bases fitting TRBD2. The junction had 8 bases not matched to a gene; V was cut back by 0 bases and J by 4 bases. Per the germline V gene, CDR1 is SGDLS and CDR2 is YYNGEE. The CDR3 is 16 residues long. CDR3 in amino acids: CASSVGVERGAYEQYF. The DNA of the CDR3 is TGTGCCAGCAGCGTAGGGGTGGAGCGGGGGGCTTACGAGCAGTACTTC.

This clonotype has just a few counts. This rearrangement joins TRBV19 to TRBJ2-1; TRBD1 aligns across 11 bases. With 5 bases clipped from V and 0 bases from J, the junction kept 9 bases outside the gene matches. The V gene's germline CDR1 is LNHDA and CDR2 SQIVND (reference sequence). The length of the CDR3 is 18 residues. The CDR3 DNA sequence: TGTGCCAGTAGTCACGGACAGGGGGCACAAAGCTCCTACAATGAGCAGTTCTTC. It codes for CASSHGQGAQSSYNEQFF.

This chain connects TRBV16 to TRBJ1-2, with 8 bases aligning to TRBD1. The CDR3 runs to 14 residues. The V segment lost 4 bases and the J segment 6 bases; nucleotides outside the gene matches: 7. Germline V gene data show CDR1 as KGHSY and CDR2 as FQNENV. CDR3 region: CASSPRRGRDGYTF. In nucleotides, the CDR3 is TGTGCCAGCAGCCCACGCAGGGGGCGAGATGGCTACACCTTC.

This clonotype was found a few times. V gene TRBV6-2 or TRBV6-3 combines with J gene TRBJ1-1; 9 bases fit TRBD1. This CDR3 is built from 15 residues. CDR1 is MNHEY, CDR2 SVGEGT, per germline. J lost 5 bases, V lost 2 bases, and 6 bases had no gene match. The CDR3 protein is CASSYTGTGWTEAFF. DNA of the CDR3: TGTGCCAGCAGTTACACAGGGACAGGGTGGACTGAAGCTTTCTTT.

There are many counts of this clonotype. The chain is built from TRBV7-3 and TRBJ2-1, with D uncertain. Trimming shortened V by 0 bases and J by 0 bases, and 6 bases separated the two germline ends. The V gene's germline CDR1 is SGHTA and CDR2 FQGTGA. This CDR3 has 15 residues. The CDR3 DNA is TGTGCCAGCAGCTTAACTGTCGGCTCCTACAATGAGCAGTTCTTC. It translates to CASSLTVGSYNEQFF.

The rearrangement links TRBV7-9 to TRBJ1-2, with TRBD1 as a possible D gene (5 bases). The CDR3 covers 14 residues. Germline CDR1 and CDR2: SEHNR and FQNEAQ (reference sequence). Deletions cut 5 bases from V and 8 bases from J, with 18 bases between. CDR3 bases: TGTGCCAGCAGCACCATCCCAGGGACGTACGGCTACACCTTC. Translating gives CASSTIPGTYGYTF.

This clonotype was seen a handful of times. This chain links TRBV20-1 with TRBJ2-3; no clear D gene. Germline V gene sequence: CDR1 DFQATT, CDR2 SNEGSKA (reference sequence). CDR3 size: 12 residues. The CDR3 DNA sequence: TGCACCAGCGCAGGTGGCACAGATACGCAGTATTTT. It translates to CTSAGGTDTQYF.

The chain combines TRBV15 with TRBJ2-7, with D unclear. Germline-derived CDR1 and CDR2 are LNHNV and YYDKDF (reference sequence). Trimming left V 7 bases short and J 1 base short, with 20 bases between. The CDR3 extends over 16 amino acids. The CDR3 bases are TGTGCCACCAAGGGTTCTAAGGGCGAGGCATCCTACGAGCAGTACTTC. It is translated as CATKGSKGEASYEQYF.

The J gene is TRBJ1-1, the V gene TRBV6-1, with D possibly TRBD1 on 5 matching bases. The CDR3 sequence is 13 residues long. CDR1 is MNHNS and CDR2 is SASEGT in the germline V gene. V dropped 9 bases and J dropped 4 bases, with 15 bases sitting between them. CDR3 DNA sequence: TGTGCCAGTTACAGGTTCGGGGCCACTGAAGCTTTCTTT. This sequence encodes CASYRFGATEAFF.

V is TRBV20-1 and J is TRBJ1-4; D not resolved. Trimming took off 0 bases at V and 5 bases at J, with 10 bases between the two ends. The CDR3 is made up of 14 amino acids. Germline assignment: CDR1 DFQATT and CDR2 SNEGSKA (reference sequence). In nucleotides, the CDR3 is TGCAGTGCTAGAGATCGGCCAGGAAATGAAAAACTGTTTTTT. It yields the protein CSARDRPGNEKLFF.

The table lists this clonotype with a few counts. The J gene is TRBJ2-7, the V gene TRBV6-2 or TRBV6-3; D unresolved. V lost 6 bases to trimming and J lost 6 bases, with 12 bases between them. The CDR3 consists of 12 residues. In germline, CDR1 is MNHEY, CDR2 SVGEGT. CDR3 coding DNA: TGTGCCAGCAGGAGATTGGGCAGCGAGCAGTACGTC. It is translated as CASRRLGSEQYV.

This rearrangement joins TRBV28 to TRBJ2-7; possibly TRBD2 for D (6 bases). The ends were cut back, 11 bases at V and 7 bases at J, with 15 bases in the middle. The CDR3 totals 11 residues. Germline CDR1 MDHEN, CDR2 SYDVKM. DNA for the CDR3: TGTGCCGCCGCGGGGCTTTGGGAGCAGTACTTC. Its translation is CAAAGLWEQYF.

This clonotype was seen only a few times. The V gene is TRBV9, the J gene TRBJ2-1; D possibly corresponds to TRBD1 (6 bases). V lost 0 bases, J lost 2 bases, and 9 bases lay in between. CDR1 and CDR2 (germline): SGDLS, YYNGEE. This CDR3 has 15 amino acids. The CDR3 region has the DNA TGTGCCAGCAGCGTAGGGACAGCTACCTACAATGAGCAGTTCTTC. Its translation is CASSVGTATYNEQFF.

As for this clonotype: One end of the junction does not line up with germline, which may come from a read error. V gene TRBV4-1 combines with J gene TRBJ1-5; D is undetermined. Per the germline V gene, CDR1 is MGHRA and CDR2 is YSYEKL. The CDR3 runs 13 residues. This CDR3 reads CASSQGLIQPQHF. The CDR3 DNA reads TGCGCCAGCAGTCAAGGACTCATCCAGCCCCAGCATTTT.

This clonotype was counted a few times. V and J are TRBV27 and TRBJ1-2; 7 nucleotides agree with TRBD1. Germline values: CDR1 MNHEY, CDR2 SMNVEV (reference sequence). Trimming took 5 bases from V and 3 from J; bases not matched to a gene: 15. CDR3 length equals 17 residues. The CDR3 coding sequence is TGTGCCAGCAGTCCGGACCTCCTGACAGGGAGAGACTATGGCTACACCTTC. Protein: CASSPDLLTGRDYGYTF.